This TCR beta chain comes out of a study of HIV-infected patients and healthy controls. Study observations and caveats: The study did not determine the donors' HLA types. During therapy, HIV-associated CDR3s fell significantly in frequency, while CMV-associated CDR3s did not change significantly.

The sample holds many counts of this clonotype. What it recognizes is unknown. Alpha and beta constant-region primers primed reverse transcription of approximately 0.55 ug RNA. Alpha and beta chain libraries were made separately by chain-specific third strand synthesis with multiplexing indices. A 12-nucleotide barcode per molecule came from two concatenated random hexamers added pre-amplification. A single record per CDR3 protein comes from TCRdb applying MiXCR to the 5' RACE reads. The data contain roughly 14,000 distinct CDR3 sequences, around 12% of them singletons. Roughly three months, about 14 weeks, into antiretroviral therapy, follow-up blood was collected. The repertoire came from unfractionated whole blood and reflected all unsorted peripheral T cells. People with immunomodulatory therapy, recent vaccination or treatment interruptions were not enrolled. Germline assignment: CDR1 SGHAT and CDR2 FQNNGV. V lost 0 bases, J lost 0 bases, and 7 bases lay in between. This CDR3 spans 15 amino acids.

V and J are TRBV11-2 and TRBJ2-3; perhaps TRBD2 as D (5 bases). The material sequenced was blood, taken during antiretroviral therapy. The origin of this receptor is an adult with HIV infection. The donor label of this sample is uncertain. Here the CDR3 DNA reads TGTGCCAGCAGCTTAGAAGGACTCAGCACAGATACGCAGTATTTT. Translation gives CASSLEGLSTDTQYF.